This T cell receptor beta chain came from a study of T-cell memory formation after mild COVID-19. Findings and caveats of the study: Clones contracting across day 15 to 85 had a balanced CD4/CD8 profile; later expanding clones leaned CD4+.

The germline V gene has CDR1 SEHNR and CDR2 FQNEAQ (reference sequence). Trimming at V came to 6 bases and at J to 4 bases, leaving 1 base not matched to a gene. CDR3 length equals 14 residues. MiXCR was run by TCRdb on the 5' RACE reads, yielding one entry per CDR3 protein. The sample contains under 600,000 distinct CDR3 sequences, roughly 21% of which appear only once. This clonotype was counted a few times. Antigen unknown. Material: PBMCs or a T cell subset sorted from them (not recorded which). V is TRBV7-9 and J is TRBJ2-1; 12 bases agree with TRBD2. The TCR originated in an adult woman who had mild COVID-19 (a few samples of this study predate the infection). Cell type and time point are not known. This CDR3 is CASRLAGGYNEQFF. The CDR3 nucleotides are TGTGCCAGCAGGCTAGCGGGGGGGTACAATGAGCAGTTCTTC.